This T cell receptor beta chain was sequenced for a study of lung T cells in sarcoidosis with Löfgren's syndrome (dated by TCRdb to 2015 to 2018). For context, the study as a whole: Sarcoidosis was characterized as a granulomatous disease that mainly affects the lungs and features an accumulation of CD4+ T cells in bronchoalveolar lavage fluid. The repertoire analyses centered on Lofgren's syndrome patients. The study at large found these results: TRAV12-1 and TRBV2 were reported as the most expanded V gene segments in Löfgren's syndrome patients compared with control subjects. Recognition of a sarcoidosis-associated antigen was only suggested; the antigen itself remained putative and unidentified. In alphabeta pairing analysis, TRAV12-1 preferentially paired with TRBV2, and these paired TCRs showed CDR3 homology. CDR3 motifs in TRAV12-1 and TRBV2 were reported to be shared across several Lofgren's syndrome patients, which suggests public CD4+ TCR repertoires.

CDR1 and CDR2 are read off the germline V gene as SGHTA and FQGNSA. From the cysteine through the phenylalanine, the CDR3 covers 12 amino acids. The retained sequence is limited to the CDR3, 36 bases, with the frame set at the first base. TCR repertoires were profiled from CD4+ T cells obtained by bronchoalveolar lavage. Concerning this clonotype itself: What this receptor recognizes is not known. One end of the junction is discordant with germline, which a read error may explain.

These reads were obtained on an Illumina MiSeq. TCRdb reanalyzed the raw reads on its own, using fastp at Q25 for trimming and MiXCR for clone calling, and kept in-frame beta chains. Rows merge per CDR3 protein into single entries with the most common DNA and genes. The sample records 2,000 to 2,500 distinct CDR3 sequences, around 21% of which are singletons. The top ten clones comprise 9.5% to 13% of the sample. The sample taken for sequencing was CD4+ T cells from bronchoalveolar lavage. The source is a human donor with sarcoidosis (Löfgren's syndrome or another form), or a control subject (not recorded which). In this chain, TRBV7-2 is recombined with TRBJ1-2, with no reliable assignment of the D segment. This receptor has the CDR3 CASSLMIYGHTF. At the DNA level, the sequence is TGTGCCAGCAGCCTGATGATCTATGGCCACACCTTC.